This T cell receptor beta chain stems from a study of blood T cell repertoires in COVID-19 (TCRdb year 2020). Describing the broader study: Samples from collaborators originated in the United States, Italy and Spain and spanned both the acute and convalescent phases of COVID-19. The material from the prospective study consisted of cDNA or gDNA derived from T cells, B-cell-depleted T cells, or PBMCs. Subjects who had been exposed to COVID-19, were actively infected with it, or had recovered from it provided the deeply sampled blood TCRbeta repertoires that made up the dataset. The repertoires were released in a freely available public database meant as a resource for research on the immune response to SARS-CoV-2. Samples came from the ongoing ImmuneRACE study (first 160 participants) plus 1,254 subjects from 6 global collaborators. Sample metadata almost always included a de-identified subject ID, COVID-19 status, age in years and sex. Where available, HLA class I and class II types were taken from metadata supplied by the sample provider and were not determined by assay-based typing.

Based on the germline V gene (reference sequence), the CDR1 and CDR2 sequences are SEHNR and FQNEAQ. Compared with germline, V lacks 4 bases and J lacks 1 base; bases without a gene match: 6. Taken from cysteine to phenylalanine, the CDR3 has 15 residues. The entry retains the CDR3 DNA only, 45 bases that are in frame from base 1. Whole blood was collected in K2EDTA tubes by collaborating institutions according to the institutions' own protocols. For TCRbeta analysis, collaborators shipped samples as frozen whole blood, isolated PBMCs, or DNA extracted from either of those sample types. Results the study describes overall, beyond this receptor: Clinical and demographic metadata were provided uncurated, with the amount varying by source and participant.

TCRbeta CDR3 regions were amplified from genomic DNA using the immunoSEQ Assay, a bias-controlled multiplex PCR. Per the source publication's procedure: Within the assay, amplification of reference gene primers was used to estimate how many nucleated cells each sample contained. To quantify the absolute abundance of each unique TCRbeta CDR3 rearrangement, sequence reads were collapsed and filtered. For each sample, productive Simpson clonality was calculated by taking the square root of Simpson's diversity index across productive rearrangements. TCRdb stores this immuneACCESS table with in-frame sequences only. Part of the clones is absent; in the studies checked, under half of the shortfall reflects unresolved V genes, and no reason is known for the rest. The V and J calls and clone size were taken over from that table, and D and trimming were inferred from the DNA. The sample table shows more than 40,000 clones, and 87% are seen once. The ten largest clonotypes hold approximately 4.6% of the sample.

In the case of this clone: Its antigen is still unknown. Base qualities are not provided; no much larger clone lies one nucleotide away.

The receptor's source is a man between 60 and 75 years old with acute or convalescent COVID-19. The sample was peripheral blood. This chain is built from TRBV7-9 and TRBJ1-1; a stretch of 7 junction bases matches TRBD1. The nucleotides are TGTGCCAGCAGCTCGCGGGACAGAGAGAACACTGAAGCTTTCTTT. Translated, this is CASSSRDRENTEAFF. With the rest looked up from the reference TRBV7-9 and TRBJ1-1 genes rather than sequenced, the full variable domain is DTGVSQNPRHKITKRGQNVTFRCDPISEHNRLYWYRQTLGQGPEFLTYFQNEAQLEKSRLLSDRFSAERPKGSFSTLEIQRTEQGDSAMYLCASSSRDRENTEAFFGQGTRLTVV.